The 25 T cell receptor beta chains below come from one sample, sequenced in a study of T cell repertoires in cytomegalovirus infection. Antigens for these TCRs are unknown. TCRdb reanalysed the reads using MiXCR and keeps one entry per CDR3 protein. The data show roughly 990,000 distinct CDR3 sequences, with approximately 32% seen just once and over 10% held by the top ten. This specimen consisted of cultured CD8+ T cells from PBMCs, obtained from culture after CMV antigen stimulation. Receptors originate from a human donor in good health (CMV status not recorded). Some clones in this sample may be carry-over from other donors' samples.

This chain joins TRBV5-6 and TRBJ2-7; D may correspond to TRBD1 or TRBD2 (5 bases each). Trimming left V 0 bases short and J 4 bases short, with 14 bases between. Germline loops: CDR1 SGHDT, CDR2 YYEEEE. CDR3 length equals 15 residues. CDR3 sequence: CASSLGGTSFYEQYV. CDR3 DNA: TGTGCCAGCAGCTTGGGTGGGACGTCTTTTTACGAGCAGTACGTC.

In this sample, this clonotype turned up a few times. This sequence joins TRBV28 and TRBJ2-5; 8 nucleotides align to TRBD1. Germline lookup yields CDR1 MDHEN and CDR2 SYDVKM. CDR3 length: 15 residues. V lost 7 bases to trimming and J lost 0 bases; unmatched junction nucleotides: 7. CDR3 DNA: TGTGCCAGCATTCCGGACAGGGCAAACCAAGAGACCCAGTACTTC. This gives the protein CASIPDRANQETQYF.

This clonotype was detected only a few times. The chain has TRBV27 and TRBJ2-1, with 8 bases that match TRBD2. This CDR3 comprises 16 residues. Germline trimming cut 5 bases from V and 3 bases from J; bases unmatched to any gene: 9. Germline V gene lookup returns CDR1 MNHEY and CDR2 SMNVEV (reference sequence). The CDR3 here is CASSVLAGGLYNEQFF. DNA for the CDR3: TGTGCCAGCAGTGTCCTGGCGGGGGGCCTCTACAATGAGCAGTTCTTC.

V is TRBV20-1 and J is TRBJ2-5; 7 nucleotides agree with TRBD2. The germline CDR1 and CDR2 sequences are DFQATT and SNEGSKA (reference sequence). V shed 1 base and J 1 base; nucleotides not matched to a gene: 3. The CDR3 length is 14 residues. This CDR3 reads CSARGLAVQETQYF. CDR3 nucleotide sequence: TGCAGTGCTAGAGGCCTAGCGGTCCAAGAGACCCAGTACTTC.

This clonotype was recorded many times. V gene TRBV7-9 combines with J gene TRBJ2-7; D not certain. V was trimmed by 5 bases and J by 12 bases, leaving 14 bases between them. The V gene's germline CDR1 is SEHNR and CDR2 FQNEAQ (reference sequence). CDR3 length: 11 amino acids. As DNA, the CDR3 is TGTGCCAGCAGCCCCGGGCGCCCGATGTACTTC. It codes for CASSPGRPMYF.

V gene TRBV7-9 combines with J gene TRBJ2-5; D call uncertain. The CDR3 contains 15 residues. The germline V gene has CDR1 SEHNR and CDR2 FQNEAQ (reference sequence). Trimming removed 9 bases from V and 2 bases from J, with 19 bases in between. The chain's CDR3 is CASRPSSKEQETQYF. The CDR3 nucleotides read TGTGCCAGTAGGCCTTCCTCTAAGGAGCAAGAGACCCAGTACTTC.

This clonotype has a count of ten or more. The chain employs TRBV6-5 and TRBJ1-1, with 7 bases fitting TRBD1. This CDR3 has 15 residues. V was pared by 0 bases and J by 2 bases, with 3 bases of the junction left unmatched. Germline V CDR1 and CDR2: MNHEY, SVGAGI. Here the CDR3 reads CASSYSAGGNTEAFF. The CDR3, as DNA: TGTGCCAGCAGTTACTCAGCAGGGGGAAACACTGAAGCTTTCTTT.

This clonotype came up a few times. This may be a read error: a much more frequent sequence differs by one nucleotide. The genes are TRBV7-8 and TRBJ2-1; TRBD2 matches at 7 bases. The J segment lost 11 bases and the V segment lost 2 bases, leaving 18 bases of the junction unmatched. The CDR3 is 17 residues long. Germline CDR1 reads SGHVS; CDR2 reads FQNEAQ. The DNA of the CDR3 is TGTGCCAGCAGCTTAAGGGAGGGGCAAGGGTACAAAAATAAGCAGTTCTTC. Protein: CASSLREGQGYKNKQFF. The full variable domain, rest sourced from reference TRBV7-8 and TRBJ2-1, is GAGVSQSPRYKVAKRGQDVALRCDPISGHVSLFWYQQALGQGPEFLTYFQNEAQLDKSGLPSDRFFAERPEGSVSTLKIQRTQQEDSAVYLCASSLREGQGYKNKQFFGPGTRLTVL.

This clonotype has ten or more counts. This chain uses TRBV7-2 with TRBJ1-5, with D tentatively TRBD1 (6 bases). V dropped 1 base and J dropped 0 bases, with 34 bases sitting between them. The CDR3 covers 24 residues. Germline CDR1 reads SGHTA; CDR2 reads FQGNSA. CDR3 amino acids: CASSLVGQPDGDTLDSNSNQPQHF. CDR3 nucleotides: TGTGCCAGCAGCTTAGTGGGGCAGCCCGACGGGGACACACTCGATTCTAATAGCAATCAGCCCCAGCATTTT.

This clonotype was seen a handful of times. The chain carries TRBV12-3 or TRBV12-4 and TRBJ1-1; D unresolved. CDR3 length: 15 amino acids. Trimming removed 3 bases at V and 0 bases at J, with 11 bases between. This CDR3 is CASSFIGRMNTEAFF. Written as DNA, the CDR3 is TGTGCCAGCAGTTTTATAGGCCGGATGAACACTGAAGCTTTCTTT.

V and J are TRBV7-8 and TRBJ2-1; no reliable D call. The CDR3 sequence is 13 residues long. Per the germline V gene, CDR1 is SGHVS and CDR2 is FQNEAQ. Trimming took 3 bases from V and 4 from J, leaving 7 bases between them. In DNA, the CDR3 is TGTGCCAGCAGCTTGTATGAGTACAATGAGCAGTTCTTC. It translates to CASSLYEYNEQFF.

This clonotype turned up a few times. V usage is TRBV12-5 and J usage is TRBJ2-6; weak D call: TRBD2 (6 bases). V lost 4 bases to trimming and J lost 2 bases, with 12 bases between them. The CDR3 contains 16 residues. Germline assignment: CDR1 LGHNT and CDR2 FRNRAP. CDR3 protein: CASGWDLRPGANVLTF. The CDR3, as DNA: TGTGCTAGTGGTTGGGACTTGAGACCTGGGGCCAACGTCCTGACTTTC.

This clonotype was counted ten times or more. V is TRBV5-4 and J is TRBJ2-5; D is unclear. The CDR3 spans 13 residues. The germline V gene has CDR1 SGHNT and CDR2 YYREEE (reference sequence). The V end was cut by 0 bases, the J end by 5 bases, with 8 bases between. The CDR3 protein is CASSLVASETQYF. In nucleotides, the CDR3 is TGTGCCAGCAGCTTGGTAGCCTCCGAGACCCAGTACTTC.

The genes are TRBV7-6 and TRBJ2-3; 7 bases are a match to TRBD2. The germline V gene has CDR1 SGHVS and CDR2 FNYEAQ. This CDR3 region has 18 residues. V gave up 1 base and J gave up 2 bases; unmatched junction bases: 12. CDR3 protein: CASSLERTPAGTTDTQYF. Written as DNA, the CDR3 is TGTGCCAGCAGCTTAGAGCGGACTCCAGCGGGGACCACAGATACGCAGTATTTT.

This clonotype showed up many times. The CDR3, as DNA: TGTGCCAGCAGCCCAACCCCTAGCGTAGCGGGGGATGTGTACAATGAGCAGTTCTTC. Translation gives CASSPTPSVAGDVYNEQFF. The genes are TRBV7-6 and TRBJ2-1; 9 bases are shared with TRBD2. The germline gives CDR1 SGHVS, CDR2 FNYEAQ. The CDR3 extends over 19 amino acids. V lost 5 bases and J lost 4; bases outside the gene matches: 18.

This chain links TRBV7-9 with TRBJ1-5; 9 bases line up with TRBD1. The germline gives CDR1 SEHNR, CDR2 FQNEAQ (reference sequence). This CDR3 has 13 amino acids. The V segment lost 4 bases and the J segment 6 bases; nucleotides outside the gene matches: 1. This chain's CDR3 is CASSWDRVQPQHF. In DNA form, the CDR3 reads TGTGCCAGCAGCTGGGACAGGGTTCAGCCCCAGCATTTT.

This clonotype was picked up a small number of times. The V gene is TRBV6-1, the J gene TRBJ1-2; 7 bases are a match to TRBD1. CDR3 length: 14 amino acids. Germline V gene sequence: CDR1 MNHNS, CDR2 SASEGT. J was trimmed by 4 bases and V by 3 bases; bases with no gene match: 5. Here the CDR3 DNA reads TGTGCCAGCAGTGACCGGGACAGAGGCTATGGCTACACCTTC. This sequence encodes CASSDRDRGYGYTF.

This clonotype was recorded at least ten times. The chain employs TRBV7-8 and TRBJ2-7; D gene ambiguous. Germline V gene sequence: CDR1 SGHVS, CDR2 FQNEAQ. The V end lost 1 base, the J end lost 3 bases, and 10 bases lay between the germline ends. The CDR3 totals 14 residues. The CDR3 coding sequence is TGTGCCAGCAGCTTAGATCCGGGTAGCTACGAGCAGTACGTC. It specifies CASSLDPGSYEQYV.

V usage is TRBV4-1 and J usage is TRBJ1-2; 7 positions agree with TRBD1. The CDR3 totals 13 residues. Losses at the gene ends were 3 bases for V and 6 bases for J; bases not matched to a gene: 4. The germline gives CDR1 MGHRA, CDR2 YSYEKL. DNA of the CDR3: TGCGCCAGCAGCCACCGACAGGGTGATGGCTACACCTTC. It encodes CASSHRQGDGYTF.

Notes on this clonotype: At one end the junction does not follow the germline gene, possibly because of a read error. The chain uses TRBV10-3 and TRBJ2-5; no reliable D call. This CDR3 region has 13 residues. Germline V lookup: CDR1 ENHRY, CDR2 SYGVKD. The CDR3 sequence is CAISLIGYENQYF. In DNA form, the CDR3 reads TGTGCCATCAGCCTAATAGGCTATGAGAACCAGTACTTC.

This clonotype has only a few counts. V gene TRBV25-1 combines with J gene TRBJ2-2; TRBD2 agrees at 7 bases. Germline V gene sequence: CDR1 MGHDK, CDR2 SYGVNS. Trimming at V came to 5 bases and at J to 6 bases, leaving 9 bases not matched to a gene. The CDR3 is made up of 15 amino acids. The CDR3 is CASSRRTRWSGELFF. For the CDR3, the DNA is TGTGCCAGCAGTAGGAGGACTAGATGGTCCGGGGAGCTGTTTTTT.

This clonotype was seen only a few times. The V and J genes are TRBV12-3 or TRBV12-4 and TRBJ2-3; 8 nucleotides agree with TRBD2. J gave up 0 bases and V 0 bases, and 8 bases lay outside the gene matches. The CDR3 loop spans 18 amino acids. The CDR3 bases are TGTGCCAGCAGTTTAGCGTTTGCGGGGGGAACTAGCACAGATACGCAGTATTTT. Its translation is CASSLAFAGGTSTDTQYF.

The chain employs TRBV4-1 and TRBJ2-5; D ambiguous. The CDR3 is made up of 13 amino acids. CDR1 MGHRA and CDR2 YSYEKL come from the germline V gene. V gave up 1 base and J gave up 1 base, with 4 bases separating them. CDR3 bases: TGCGCCAGCAGCCAAGTTAGCCAAGAGACCCAGTACTTC. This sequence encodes CASSQVSQETQYF.

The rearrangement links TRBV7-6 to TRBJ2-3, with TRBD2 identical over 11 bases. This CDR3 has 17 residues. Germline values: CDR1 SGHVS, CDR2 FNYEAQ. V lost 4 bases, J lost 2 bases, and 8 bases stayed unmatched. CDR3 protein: CASSSRLAGTPTDTQYF. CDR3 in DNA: TGTGCCAGCAGCTCAAGACTAGCGGGGACCCCCACAGATACGCAGTATTTT.

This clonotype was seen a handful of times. Here the CDR3 reads CASSRSGKAETQYF. As DNA, the CDR3 is TGTGCCAGCAGCCGTTCGGGGAAAGCAGAGACCCAGTACTTC. The chain is built from TRBV5-4 and TRBJ2-5, with a possible D match to TRBD2 (5 bases). The V and J ends lost 4 bases and 4 bases respectively, with 14 bases between them. CDR1 and CDR2 from the germline V gene are SGHNT and YYREEE (reference sequence). The CDR3 contains 14 residues.